These 15 T cell receptor beta chains share one sample of origin, sequenced in a study of EBV T-cell therapy then PD-1 blockade in nasopharyngeal carcinoma. No cognate antigen is known for these TCRs. This table comes from immunoSEQ multiplex PCR, and its TCRdb copy is limited to in-frame clones, with some not included. The top ten hold approximately 25% of the sample, which has about 22,000 clones, about 79% seen once. Treatment reported: AdE1-LMPpoly-expanded autologous EBV-specific T-cell therapy followed by anti-PD-1 nivolumab. The sample was CD8+ T cells from blood, taken at day -245 from a patient whose treatment included autologous EBV-specific T cells and nivolumab. The receptors come from a man aged 40-55 years with nasopharyngeal carcinoma.

The chain combines TRBV27 with TRBJ2-7, with 7 bases fitting TRBD2. J was trimmed by 5 bases and V by 4 bases; bases with no gene match: 5. This CDR3 is built from 13 residues. The germline V gene has CDR1 MNHEY and CDR2 SMNVEV (reference sequence). CDR3 protein: CASSSMGGNEQYF. DNA for the CDR3: TGTGCCAGCAGTTCCATGGGGGGGAACGAGCAGTACTTC.

The V call is TRBV12-3 or TRBV12-4, the J call TRBJ1-2; the D is unclear. The V end lost 7 bases, the J end lost 6 bases, and 9 bases lay between the germline ends. The CDR3 spans 11 residues. The CDR3 coding sequence is TGTGCCAGCAATGAGGGAGATGGCTACACCTTC. Translated: CASNEGDGYTF.

This clone was observed a few times. V and J are TRBV27 and TRBJ2-7; a weak D match, TRBD2 (6 bases). Trimming removed 7 bases from V and 1 base from J, with 20 bases in between. Germline CDR1 reads MNHEY; CDR2 reads SMNVEV (reference sequence). This CDR3 contains 16 residues. The CDR3, as DNA: TGTGCCAGCATCCCCGGGGGTCCGGGCCGTTCCTACGAGCAGTACTTC. Its protein is CASIPGGPGRSYEQYF.

The genes are TRBV30 and TRBJ2-1, with 12 bases that match TRBD2. The CDR3 loop spans 16 amino acids. The germline gives CDR1 GTSNPN, CDR2 SVGIG (reference sequence). Unmatched junction bases numbered 6, after V lost 2 bases and J lost 4 bases. The chain's CDR3 is CAWSRSSGGVYNEQFF. The CDR3 bases are TGTGCCTGGAGTCGGTCTAGCGGGGGGGTTTACAATGAGCAGTTCTTC.

The rearrangement links TRBV29-1 to TRBJ1-1; D may be TRBD1 (6 bases). CDR3 length equals 14 residues. Germline-derived CDR1 and CDR2 are SQVTM and ANQGSEA. The CDR3 DNA follows: TGCACCTTTCCGGGGGGCGGGGGGAACACTGAAGCTTTCTTT. As protein: CTFPGGGGNTEAFF.

The J gene is TRBJ1-6, the V gene TRBV6-2 or TRBV6-3; no firm D call. CDR3 length: 15 amino acids. V dropped 2 bases and J dropped 7 bases, with 12 bases sitting between them. Germline lookup yields CDR1 MNHEY and CDR2 SVGEGT. The chain's CDR3 is CASSYPADSNSPLHF. Here the CDR3 DNA reads TGTGCCAGCAGTTACCCGGCAGACTCCAATTCACCCCTCCACTTT.

The chain couples TRBV2 to TRBJ1-1; 7 nucleotides line up with TRBD1. Germline lookup yields CDR1 SNHLY and CDR2 FYNNEI. This CDR3 has 12 residues. After removal of 6 bases from V and 7 bases from J, the junction contained 5 bases not matched to a gene. In DNA form, the CDR3 reads TGTGCCAGCAGGTACAGGGGTAATGAAGCTTTCTTT. Encoded protein: CASRYRGNEAFF.

The V and J genes are TRBV6-4 and TRBJ2-3; no firm D call. Germline lookup yields CDR1 MRHNA and CDR2 SNTAGT. Trimming stripped 6 bases from V and 1 base from J, with 14 bases between. The CDR3 runs to 15 residues. The CDR3 sequence is CASSRASGRTDTQYF. In nucleotides, the CDR3 is TGTGCCAGCAGCCGCGCTTCGGGCCGCACAGATACGCAGTATTTT.

The genes are TRBV6-2 or TRBV6-3 and TRBJ1-6, with TRBD1 matching 9 bases. In germline, CDR1 is MNHEY, CDR2 SVGEGT. Germline trimming cut 5 bases from V and 5 bases from J; bases unmatched to any gene: 7. The CDR3 is 16 amino acids. CDR3 residues: CASSRSWTGDNSPLHF. The CDR3 DNA reads TGTGCCAGCAGTCGGTCTTGGACAGGGGATAATTCACCCCTCCACTTT.

This clone rates as medium-sized. Within the sample, other DNA sequences also encode this same CDR3. V and J are TRBV4-3 and TRBJ2-7, with no clear D. There are 13 residues in the CDR3. Per germline, CDR1 LGHNA and CDR2 YSLEER. The ends were cut back, 0 bases at V and 4 bases at J, with 7 bases in the middle. The CDR3 spells CASSQDLGYEQYF. The DNA of the CDR3 is TGCGCCAGCAGCCAAGACCTCGGGTACGAGCAGTACTTC.

The chain combines TRBV4-1 with TRBJ2-5; 7 nucleotides align to TRBD1. This CDR3 region has 15 residues. V lost 3 bases, J lost 2 bases, and 6 bases stayed unmatched. Germline-derived CDR1 and CDR2 are MGHRA and YSYEKL. CDR3 amino acids: CASSHTGAPQETQYF. The CDR3 DNA is TGCGCCAGCAGCCACACAGGGGCCCCACAAGAGACCCAGTACTTC.

This clone was detected only once. The J gene is TRBJ2-7, the V gene TRBV3-1 (or the pseudogene TRBV3-2), with 10 bases matching TRBD1. Losses at the gene ends were 4 bases for V and 6 bases for J; bases not matched to a gene: 15. Germline CDR1 LGHDT, CDR2 YNNKEL (reference sequence). This CDR3 has 17 residues. CDR3 DNA: TGTGCCAGCAGCCGTACTTATCCCGGGACAGGGGTTCCCGAGCAGTACTTC. This gives the protein CASSRTYPGTGVPEQYF.

For the CDR3, the DNA is TGTGCCAGTAGTATGAGGGACGCCTCGGCCGAGCAGTACTTC. Protein: CASSMRDASAEQYF. The chain employs TRBV19 and TRBJ2-7, with D possibly being TRBD1 or TRBD2 (5 bases each). Trimming took off 3 bases at V and 6 bases at J, with 15 bases between the two ends. This CDR3 has 14 amino acids. Germline CDR1 is LNHDA and CDR2 is SQIVND (reference sequence). Combining the CDR3 with reference TRBV19 and TRBJ2-7 gives the whole variable domain DGGITQSPKYLFRKEGQNVTLSCEQNLNHDAMYWYRQDPGQGLRLIYYSQIVNDFQKGDIAEGYSVSREKKESFPLTVTSAQKNPTAFYLCASSMRDASAEQYFGPGTRLTVT.

The chain recombines TRBV6-4 with TRBJ2-3; perhaps TRBD2 as D (6 bases). Trimming cost V 4 bases and J 2 bases, with 13 bases left between them. Germline V gene sequence: CDR1 MRHNA, CDR2 SNTAGT. This CDR3 has 15 residues. The CDR3: CASSAVSGYTDTQYF. The CDR3 bases are TGTGCCAGCAGTGCGGTTAGCGGATACACAGATACGCAGTATTTT.

The rearrangement links TRBV7-2 to TRBJ1-6, with D uncertain. The CDR3 covers 14 residues. CDR1 is SGHTA and CDR2 is FQGNSA in the germline V gene. Trimming removed 3 bases from V and 0 bases from J, with 3 bases in between. CDR3 sequence reads: CASSFVSYNSPLHF. As DNA, the CDR3 is TGTGCCAGCAGCTTCGTCTCCTATAATTCACCCCTCCACTTT.